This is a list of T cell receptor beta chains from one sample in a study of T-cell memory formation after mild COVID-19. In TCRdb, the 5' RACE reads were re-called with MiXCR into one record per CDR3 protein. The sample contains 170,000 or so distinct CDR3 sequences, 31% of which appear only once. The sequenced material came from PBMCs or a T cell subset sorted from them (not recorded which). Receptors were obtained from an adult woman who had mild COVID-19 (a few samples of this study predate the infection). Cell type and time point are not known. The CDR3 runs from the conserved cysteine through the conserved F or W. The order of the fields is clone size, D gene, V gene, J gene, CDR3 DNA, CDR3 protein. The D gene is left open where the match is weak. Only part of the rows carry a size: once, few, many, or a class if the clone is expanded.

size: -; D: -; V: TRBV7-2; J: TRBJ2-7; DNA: TGTGCCAGCAGCTTAGTGTCGACCAGCTCCTACGAGCAGTACTTC; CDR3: CASSLVSTSSYEQYF
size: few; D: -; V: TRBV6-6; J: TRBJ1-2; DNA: TGTGCCAGCAGCAGCGGGGCTAACTATGGCTACACCTTC; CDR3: CASSSGANYGYTF
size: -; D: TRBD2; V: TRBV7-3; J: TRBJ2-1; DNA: TGTGCCAGCAGCCCCCCCGGGACTAGCGGGAGAAACGAGCAGTTCTTC; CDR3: CASSPPGTSGRNEQFF
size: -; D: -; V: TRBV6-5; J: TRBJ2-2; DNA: TGTGCCAGCCGTAGCAGGAACACCGGGGAGCTGTTTTTT; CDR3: CASRSRNTGELFF
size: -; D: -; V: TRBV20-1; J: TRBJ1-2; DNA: TGCAGTGCTACGGGCAAGGGGCGTTCCAATAACTATGGCTACACCTTC; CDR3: CSATGKGRSNNYGYTF
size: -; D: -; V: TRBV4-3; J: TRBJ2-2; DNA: TGCGCCAGCAGCCTTACTTCCGGCGGGGTTGTGGAGCTGTTTTTT; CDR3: CASSLTSGGVVELFF
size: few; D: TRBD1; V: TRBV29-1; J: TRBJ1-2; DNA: TGCAGCGCCAGACAGGGGTCCTATGGCTACACCTTC; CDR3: CSARQGSYGYTF
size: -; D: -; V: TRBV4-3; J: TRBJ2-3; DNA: TGCGCCAGCAGCCAACAAGTGGGAGGTACCCGCGGAACGCAGTATTTT; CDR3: CASSQQVGGTRGTQYF
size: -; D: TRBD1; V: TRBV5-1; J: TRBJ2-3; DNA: TGCGCCAGCAGCCCGTTCAACAGGGGAGGCACAGATACGCAGTATTTT; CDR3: CASSPFNRGGTDTQYF
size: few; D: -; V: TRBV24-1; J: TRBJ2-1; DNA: TGTGCCACCAGTCGGGTCGGCTCCTACAATGAGCAGTTCTTC; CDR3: CATSRVGSYNEQFF
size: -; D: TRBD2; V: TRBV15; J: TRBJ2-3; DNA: TGTGCCACCAGCAGAGATCGGTCGACTAGCGGGAGTTTACACACAGATACGCAGTATTTT; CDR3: CATSRDRSTSGSLHTDTQYF
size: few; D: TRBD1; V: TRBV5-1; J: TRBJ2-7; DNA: TGCGCCAGCAGCTTGGCAGAGGCAGGGGGCCTCGACGAGCAGTACTTC; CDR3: CASSLAEAGGLDEQYF
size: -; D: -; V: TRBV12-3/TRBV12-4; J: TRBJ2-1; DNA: TGTGCCAGCAGTTTAGGAGACCTACTCTCCTACAATGAGCAGTTCTTC; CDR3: CASSLGDLLSYNEQFF
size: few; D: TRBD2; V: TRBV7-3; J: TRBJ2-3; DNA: TGTGCCAGCAGCTCAGCGGGAGTAGGCACAGATACGCAGTATTTT; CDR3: CASSSAGVGTDTQYF
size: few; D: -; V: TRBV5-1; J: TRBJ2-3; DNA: TGCGCCAGCAGCTCTACTAGAGATACGCAGTATTTT; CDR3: CASSSTRDTQYF
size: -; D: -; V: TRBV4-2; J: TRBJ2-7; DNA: TGTGCCAGCAGCCAAGCGGGAGAGGTAGCCGAGCAGTACTTC; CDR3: CASSQAGEVAEQYF
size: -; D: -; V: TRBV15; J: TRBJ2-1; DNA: TGTGCCACCAGCGTCGGGACTTCCTACAATGAGCAGTTCTTC; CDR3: CATSVGTSYNEQFF
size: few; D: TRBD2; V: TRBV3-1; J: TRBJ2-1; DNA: TGTGCCAGCAGCCCCACGGGACTAGCGATAAATGAGCAGTTCTTC; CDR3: CASSPTGLAINEQFF
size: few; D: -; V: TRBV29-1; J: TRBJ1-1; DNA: TGCAGCGTTGAACTGATGAACACTGAAGCTTTCTTT; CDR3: CSVELMNTEAFF
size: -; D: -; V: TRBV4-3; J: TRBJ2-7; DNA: TGCGCCAGCAGCCAAGTAGCGTCGAGCTCCTACGAGCAGTACTTC; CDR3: CASSQVASSSYEQYF
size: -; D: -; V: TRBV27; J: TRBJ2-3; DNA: TGTGCCAGCAGTTTAATCAGAGGGAGAGCAGATACGCAGTATTTT; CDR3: CASSLIRGRADTQYF
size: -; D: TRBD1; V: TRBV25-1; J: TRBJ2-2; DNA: TGTGCCAGCAGTGATCCTAAGGGACAGGGAGTCACCGGGGAGCTGTTTTTT; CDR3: CASSDPKGQGVTGELFF
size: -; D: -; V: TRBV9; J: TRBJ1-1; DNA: TGTGCCAGCAGCGTAGCCGGACAGTACACTGAAGCTTTCTTT; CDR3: CASSVAGQYTEAFF
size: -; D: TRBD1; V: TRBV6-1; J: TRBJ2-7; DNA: TGTGCCAGCAGTGGCCTCGGGACAGGGGCTCCCTACGAGCAGTACTTC; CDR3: CASSGLGTGAPYEQYF